The 18 T cell receptor beta chains reported below all come from one sample, sequenced in a study of cytomegalovirus exposure and HLA in healthy donors. The PCR made use of 60 Vbeta and 13 Jbeta primers. Method: immunoSEQ multiplex PCR; TCRdb's copy keeps in-frame clones and lacks some. The sample lists about 160,000 clones; less than 85% were seen once. The sequenced sample was PBMCs. The receptors come from a man over 45 in good health and CMV-seropositive.

V and J are TRBV7-2 and TRBJ2-7; D may be TRBD1 (6 bases). CDR1 and CDR2 (germline): SGHTA, FQGNSA. With 1 base removed from V and 4 bases from J, the gap between germline ends came to 14 bases. This CDR3 has 15 residues. CDR3 in amino acids: CASSLDSWTAYEQYF. CDR3 bases: TGTGCCAGCAGCTTAGATTCGTGGACAGCTTACGAGCAGTACTTC.

This clone was observed a few times. The chain combines TRBV2 with TRBJ2-7, with TRBD1 matching 8 bases. Germline V CDR1 and CDR2: SNHLY, FYNNEI. There are 15 residues in the CDR3. Trimming took 7 bases from V and 0 from J; bases not matched to a gene: 8. The CDR3 region has the DNA TGTGCCAGCACCAGGACAGGGACCACCTCCTACGAGCAGTACTTC. Its translation: CASTRTGTTSYEQYF.

The chain combines TRBV18 with TRBJ1-3; TRBD1 matches 7 bases. The CDR3 extends over 15 amino acids. Per the germline V gene, CDR1 is KGHSH and CDR2 is LQKENI. Trimming at V came to 0 bases and at J to 7 bases, leaving 6 bases not matched to a gene. CDR3 sequence reads: CASSPPGQVMNTIYF. DNA of the CDR3: TGTGCCAGCTCACCACCAGGACAGGTTATGAACACCATATATTTT.

The chain combines TRBV6-5 with TRBJ1-1; 10 positions agree with TRBD1. J gave up 3 bases and V 6 bases, and 4 bases lay outside the gene matches. Looked up from germline, CDR1 is MNHEY and CDR2 is SVGAGI. The CDR3 is 14 amino acids. This CDR3 is CASSKDRGDTEAFF. In DNA form, the CDR3 reads TGTGCCAGCAGCAAGGACAGGGGGGACACTGAAGCTTTCTTT.

This clone was detected a few times. V is TRBV11-2 and J is TRBJ2-7, with 10 positions matching TRBD2. This CDR3 spans 13 amino acids. CDR1 is SGHAT, CDR2 FQNNGV, per germline. With 5 bases clipped from V and 6 bases from J, the junction kept 4 bases outside the gene matches. The CDR3 region has the DNA TGTGCCAGCAGCCCGGGACTAGCGATCGAGCAGTACTTC. It is translated as CASSPGLAIEQYF.

The CDR3 DNA sequence: TGTGCCAGCAGTTACCTACCGGAGGGTACTGAAGCTTTCTTT. It translates to CASSYLPEGTEAFF. The genes are TRBV6-5 and TRBJ1-1, with D hard to call. Trimming cost V 2 bases and J 5 bases, with 12 bases left between them. CDR1 MNHEY and CDR2 SVGAGI come from the germline V gene. The CDR3 has 14 residues.

The CDR3 spells CASEGISGRAVYGANVLTF. The CDR3 DNA follows: TGTGCCAGCGAGGGGATTAGCGGGAGGGCCGTCTACGGGGCCAACGTCCTGACTTTC. The gene calls are TRBV19 and TRBJ2-6; 11 nucleotides agree with TRBD2. J gave up 4 bases and V 9 bases, and 17 bases lay outside the gene matches. The germline V gene encodes CDR1 LNHDA and CDR2 SQIVND (reference sequence). This CDR3 has 19 amino acids.

The V and J genes are TRBV29-1 and TRBJ1-1, with 8 bases matching TRBD1. V gave up 3 bases and J gave up 4 bases; unmatched junction bases: 1. CDR1 is SQVTM, CDR2 ANQGSEA, per germline. The CDR3 length is 12 residues. The CDR3 bases are TGCAGCGTTGACACAGGGGGCACTGAAGCTTTCTTT. It translates to CSVDTGGTEAFF.

The V and J genes are TRBV10-3 and TRBJ1-1; D uncertain. Germline CDR1 ENHRY, CDR2 SYGVKD. V lost 0 bases, J lost 0 bases, and 8 bases lay in between. The CDR3 has 15 residues. The CDR3 here is CAISESAGLNTEAFF. The CDR3 bases are TGTGCCATCAGTGAGTCAGCAGGTTTGAACACTGAAGCTTTCTTT.

The chain employs TRBV18 and TRBJ2-5, with 10 positions matching TRBD1. The CDR3 loop spans 13 amino acids. With 5 bases clipped from V and 5 bases from J, the junction kept 2 bases outside the gene matches. CDR1 and CDR2 from the germline V gene are KGHSH and LQKENI. The CDR3 DNA sequence: TGTGCCAGCTCATCGGGACAGGGGGAGACCCAGTACTTC. It specifies CASSSGQGETQYF.

This chain links TRBV27 with TRBJ2-7, with 9 nucleotides matching TRBD2. With 7 bases clipped from V and 5 bases from J, the junction kept 3 bases outside the gene matches. This CDR3 spans 12 amino acids. CDR1 and CDR2 from the germline V gene are MNHEY and SMNVEV (reference sequence). This CDR3 is CASTAGGHEQYF. CDR3 in DNA: TGTGCCAGCACAGCGGGGGGTCACGAGCAGTACTTC.

The V gene is TRBV5-4, the J gene TRBJ2-2, with 7 bases lining up with TRBD1. With V trimmed by 3 bases and J by 7 bases, 9 bases remained unmatched. Per germline, CDR1 SGHNT and CDR2 YYREEE (reference sequence). CDR3 length: 15 amino acids. This chain's CDR3 is CASSWGTVTNGELFF. The CDR3, as DNA: TGTGCCAGCAGCTGGGGGACAGTCACAAACGGGGAGCTGTTTTTT. Based on the CDR3 plus reference TRBV5-4 and TRBJ2-2, the full variable domain is ETGVTQSPTHLIKTRGQQVTLRCSSQSGHNTVSWYQQALGQGPQFIFQYYREEENGRGNFPPRFSGLQFPNYSSELNVNALELDDSALYLCASSWGTVTNGELFFGEGSRLTVL.

The chain's CDR3 is CASSPYGLAGTDTQYF. The CDR3 DNA reads as TGTGCCAGCTCACCTTACGGACTAGCGGGCACAGATACGCAGTATTTT. The chain employs TRBV18 and TRBJ2-3; TRBD2 matches 10 bases. The CDR3 spans 16 residues. With V trimmed by 3 bases and J by 1 base, 4 bases remained unmatched. Germline V lookup: CDR1 KGHSH, CDR2 LQKENI.

This clone came up a few times. The chain links TRBV7-3 to TRBJ2-3; 9 nucleotides match TRBD2. V lost 5 bases to trimming and J lost 3 bases; unmatched junction nucleotides: 6. CDR3 length equals 15 residues. Germline assignment: CDR1 SGHTA and CDR2 FQGTGA. The CDR3 DNA reads TGTGCCAGCAGCCGCGGGACTAGCAGAACAGATACGCAGTATTTT. As protein: CASSRGTSRTDTQYF. Full variable domain (remainder filled in from reference TRBV7-3 and TRBJ2-3): GAGVSQTPSNKVTEKGKYVELRCDPISGHTALYWYRQSLGQGPEFLIYFQGTGAADDSGLPNDRFFAVRPEGSVSTLKIQRTERGDSAVYLCASSRGTSRTDTQYFGPGTRLTVL.

The rearrangement uses TRBV15 and TRBJ2-7; possibly TRBD1 for D (6 bases). This CDR3 is built from 15 residues. Trimming stripped 4 bases from V and 12 bases from J, with 25 bases between. Germline values: CDR1 LNHNV, CDR2 YYDKDF (reference sequence). The CDR3 bases are TGTGCCACCAGCAAATACCCGATGATGAGGGACACTAGGTACTTC. Protein product: CATSKYPMMRDTRYF.

The CDR3 sequence is CAISEGTGQPQHF. In nucleotides, the CDR3 is TGTGCCATCAGTGAAGGCACAGGTCAGCCCCAGCATTTT. The V call is TRBV10-3, the J call TRBJ1-5; D is possibly TRBD1 (5 bases). V was pared by 3 bases and J by 6 bases, with 9 bases between. This CDR3 contains 13 residues. Germline loops: CDR1 ENHRY, CDR2 SYGVKD.

A single count supports this clone. The chain joins TRBV4-1 to TRBJ1-6, with D tentatively TRBD1 (6 bases). V lost 5 bases and J 8 bases, leaving 22 bases between the germline ends. Germline V gene sequence: CDR1 MGHRA, CDR2 YSYEKL. This CDR3 spans 17 amino acids. The CDR3 DNA follows: TGCGCCAGCAGCTTGCGCATCCAGGGGTTCGGGGATTCACCCCTCCACTTT. It codes for CASSLRIQGFGDSPLHF.

The rearrangement links TRBV6-5 to TRBJ2-5; TRBD2 aligns across 8 bases. The J call may not be correct, given that the DNA end is closer to TRBJ2-7. The germline V gene has CDR1 MNHEY and CDR2 SVGAGI. The CDR3 spans 14 residues. CDR3 sequence reads: CASSYGFAGGEQYF. As DNA, the CDR3 is TGTGCCAGCAGTTACGGCTTTGCGGGGGGCGAGCAGTACTTC.